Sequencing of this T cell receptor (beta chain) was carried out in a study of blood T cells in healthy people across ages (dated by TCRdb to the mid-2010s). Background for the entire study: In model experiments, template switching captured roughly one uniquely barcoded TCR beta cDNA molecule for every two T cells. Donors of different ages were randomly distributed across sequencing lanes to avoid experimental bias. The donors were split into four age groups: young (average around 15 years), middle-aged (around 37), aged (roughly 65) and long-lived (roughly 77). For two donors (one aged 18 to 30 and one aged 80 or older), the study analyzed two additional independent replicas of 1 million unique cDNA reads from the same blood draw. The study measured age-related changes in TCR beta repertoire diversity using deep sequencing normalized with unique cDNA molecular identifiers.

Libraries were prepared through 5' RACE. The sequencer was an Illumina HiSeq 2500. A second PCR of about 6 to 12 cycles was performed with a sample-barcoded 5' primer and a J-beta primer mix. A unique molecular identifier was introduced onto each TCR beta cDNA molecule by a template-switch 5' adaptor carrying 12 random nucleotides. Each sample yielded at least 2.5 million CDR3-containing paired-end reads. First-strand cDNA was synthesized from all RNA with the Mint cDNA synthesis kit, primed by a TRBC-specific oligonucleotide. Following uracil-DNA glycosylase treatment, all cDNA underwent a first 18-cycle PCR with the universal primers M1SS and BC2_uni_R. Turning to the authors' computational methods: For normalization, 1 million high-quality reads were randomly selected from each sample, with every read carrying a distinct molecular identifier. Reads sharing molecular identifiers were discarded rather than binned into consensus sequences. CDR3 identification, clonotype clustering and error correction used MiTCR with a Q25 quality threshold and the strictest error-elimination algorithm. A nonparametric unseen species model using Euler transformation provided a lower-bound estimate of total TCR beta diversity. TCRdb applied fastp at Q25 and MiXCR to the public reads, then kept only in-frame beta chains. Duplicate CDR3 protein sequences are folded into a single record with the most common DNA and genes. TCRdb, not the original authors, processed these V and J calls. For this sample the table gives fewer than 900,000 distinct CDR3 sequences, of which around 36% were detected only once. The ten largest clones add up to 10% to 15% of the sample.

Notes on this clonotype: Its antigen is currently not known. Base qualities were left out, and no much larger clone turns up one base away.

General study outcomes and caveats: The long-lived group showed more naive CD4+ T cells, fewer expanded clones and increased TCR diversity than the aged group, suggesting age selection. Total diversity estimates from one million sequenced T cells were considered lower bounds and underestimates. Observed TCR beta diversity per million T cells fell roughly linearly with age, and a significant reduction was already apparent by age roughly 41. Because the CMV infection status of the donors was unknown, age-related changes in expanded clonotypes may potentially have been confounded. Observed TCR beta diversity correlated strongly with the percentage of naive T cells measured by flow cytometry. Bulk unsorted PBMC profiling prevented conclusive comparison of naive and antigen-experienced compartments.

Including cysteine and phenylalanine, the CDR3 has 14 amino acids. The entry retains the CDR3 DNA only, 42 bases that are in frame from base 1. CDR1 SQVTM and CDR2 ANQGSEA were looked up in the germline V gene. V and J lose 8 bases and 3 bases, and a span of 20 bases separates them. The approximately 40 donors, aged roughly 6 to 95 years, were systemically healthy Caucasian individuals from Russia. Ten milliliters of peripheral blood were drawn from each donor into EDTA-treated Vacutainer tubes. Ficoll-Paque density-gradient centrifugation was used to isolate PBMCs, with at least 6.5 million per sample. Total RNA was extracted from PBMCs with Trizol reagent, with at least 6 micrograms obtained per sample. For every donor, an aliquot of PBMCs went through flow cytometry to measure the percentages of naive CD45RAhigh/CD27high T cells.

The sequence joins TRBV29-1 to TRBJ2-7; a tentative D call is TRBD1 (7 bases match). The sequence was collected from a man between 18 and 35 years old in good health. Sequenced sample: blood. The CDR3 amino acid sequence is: CSPEWQGGFYEQYF. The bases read TGCAGCCCTGAGTGGCAGGGGGGATTCTACGAGCAGTACTTC.